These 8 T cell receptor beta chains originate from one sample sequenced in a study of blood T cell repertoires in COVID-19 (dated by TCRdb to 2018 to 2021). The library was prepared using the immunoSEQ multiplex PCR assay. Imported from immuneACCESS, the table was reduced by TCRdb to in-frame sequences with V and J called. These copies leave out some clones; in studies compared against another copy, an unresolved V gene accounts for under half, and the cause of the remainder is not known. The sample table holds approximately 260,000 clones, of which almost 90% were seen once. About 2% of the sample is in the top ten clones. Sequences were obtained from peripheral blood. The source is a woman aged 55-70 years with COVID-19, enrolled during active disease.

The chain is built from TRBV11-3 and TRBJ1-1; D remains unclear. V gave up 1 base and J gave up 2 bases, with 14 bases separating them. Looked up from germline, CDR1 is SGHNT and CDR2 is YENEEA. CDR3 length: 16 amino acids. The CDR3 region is CASSLGAGTANTEAFF. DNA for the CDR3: TGTGCCAGCAGCTTAGGAGCGGGAACCGCTAACACTGAAGCTTTCTTT. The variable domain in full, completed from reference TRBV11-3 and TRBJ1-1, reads EAGVVQSPRYKIIEKKQPVAFWCNPISGHNTLYWYLQNLGQGPELLIRYENEEAVDDSQLPKDRFSAERLKGVDSTLKIQPAELGDSAVYLCASSLGAGTANTEAFFGQGTRLTVV.

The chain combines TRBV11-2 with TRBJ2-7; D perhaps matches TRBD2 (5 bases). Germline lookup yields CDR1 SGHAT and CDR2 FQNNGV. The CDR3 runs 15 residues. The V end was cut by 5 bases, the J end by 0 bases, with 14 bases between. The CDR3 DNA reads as TGTGCCAGCAGCCTAACGGACCGGGGCTCCTACGAGCAGTACTTC. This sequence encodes CASSLTDRGSYEQYF.

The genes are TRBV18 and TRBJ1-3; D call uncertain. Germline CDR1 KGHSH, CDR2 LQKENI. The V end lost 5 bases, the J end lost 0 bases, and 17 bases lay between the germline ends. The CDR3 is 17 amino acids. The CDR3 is CASSSSLGGISGNTIYF. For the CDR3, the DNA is TGTGCCAGCTCATCCTCACTCGGAGGAATCTCTGGAAACACCATATATTTT.

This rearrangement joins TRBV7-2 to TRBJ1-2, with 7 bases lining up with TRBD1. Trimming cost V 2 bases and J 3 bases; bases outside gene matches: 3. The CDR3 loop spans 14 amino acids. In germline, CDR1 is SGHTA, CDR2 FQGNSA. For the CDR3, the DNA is TGTGCCAGCAGCTTAAGCAGGGGGGACTATGGCTACACCTTC. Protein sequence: CASSLSRGDYGYTF.

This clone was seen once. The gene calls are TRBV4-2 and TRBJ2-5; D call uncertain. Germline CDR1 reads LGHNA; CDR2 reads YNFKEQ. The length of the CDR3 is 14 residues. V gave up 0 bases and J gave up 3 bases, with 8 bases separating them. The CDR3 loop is CASSQEGLEETQYF. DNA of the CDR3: TGTGCCAGCAGCCAAGAGGGCTTGGAAGAGACCCAGTACTTC.

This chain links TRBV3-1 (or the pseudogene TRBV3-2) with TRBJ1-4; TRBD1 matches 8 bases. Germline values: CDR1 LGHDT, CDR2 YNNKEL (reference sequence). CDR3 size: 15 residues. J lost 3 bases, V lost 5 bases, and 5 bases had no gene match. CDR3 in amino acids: CASSFRTGPNEKLFF. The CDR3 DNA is TGTGCCAGCAGCTTCCGGACAGGGCCTAATGAAAAACTGTTTTTT.

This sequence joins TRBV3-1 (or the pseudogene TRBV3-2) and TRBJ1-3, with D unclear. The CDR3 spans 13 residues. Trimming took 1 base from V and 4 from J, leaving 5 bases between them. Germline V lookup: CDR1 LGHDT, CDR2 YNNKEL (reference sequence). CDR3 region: CASSQARGNTIYF. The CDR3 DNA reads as TGTGCCAGCAGCCAAGCTCGGGGAAACACCATATATTTT.

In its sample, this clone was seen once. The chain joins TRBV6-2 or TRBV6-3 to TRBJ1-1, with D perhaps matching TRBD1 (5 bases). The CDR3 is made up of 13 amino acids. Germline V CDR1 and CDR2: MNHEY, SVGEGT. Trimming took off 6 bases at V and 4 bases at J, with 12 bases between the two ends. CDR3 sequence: CASSLTGRTEAFF. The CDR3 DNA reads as TGTGCCAGCAGCCTCACAGGTCGCACTGAAGCTTTCTTT.